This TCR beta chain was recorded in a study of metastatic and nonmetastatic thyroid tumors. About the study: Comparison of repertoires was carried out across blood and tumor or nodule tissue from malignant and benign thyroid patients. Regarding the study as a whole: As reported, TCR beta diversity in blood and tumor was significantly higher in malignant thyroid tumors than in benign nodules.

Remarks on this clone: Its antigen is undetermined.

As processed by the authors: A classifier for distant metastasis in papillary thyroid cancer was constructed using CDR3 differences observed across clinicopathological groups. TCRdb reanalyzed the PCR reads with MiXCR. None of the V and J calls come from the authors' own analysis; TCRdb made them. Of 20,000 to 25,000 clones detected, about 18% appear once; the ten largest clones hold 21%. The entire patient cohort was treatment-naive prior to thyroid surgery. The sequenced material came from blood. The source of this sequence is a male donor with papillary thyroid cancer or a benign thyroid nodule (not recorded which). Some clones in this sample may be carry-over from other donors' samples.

CDR3 amino acids: CASSSTTGDINQPQHF. The CDR3 region has the DNA TGTGCCAGCAGTTCTACGACTGGGGATATCAATCAGCCCCAGCATTTT. The chain recombines TRBV12-3 or TRBV12-4 with TRBJ1-5; no reliable D call. This CDR3 comprises 16 residues. Trimming stripped 4 bases from V and 3 bases from J, with 16 bases between.